This T cell receptor (beta chain) was found in a study of T cells in Graves' hyperthyroidism and ophthalmopathy. Study background: Before treatment of any kind, peripheral blood was taken at initial diagnosis.

Patients aged 18 to 65 had newly diagnosed hyperthyroidism of under 2 months' duration. What was amplified from RNA transcripts were TCR beta CDR3 regions. The HTBI primer set served for first-round RT-PCR of the TCR CDR3. TCRdb independently ran MiXCR on the multiplex PCR reads; one entry per CDR3 protein. The table records approximately 370,000 distinct CDR3 sequences, roughly 15% of them present only once. The CDR3 spans 18 residues. Germline assignment: CDR1 LNHDA and CDR2 SQIVND (reference sequence). V gave up 6 bases and J gave up 4 bases, with 27 bases separating them. The rearrangement joins TRBV19 to TRBJ1-1; D is perhaps TRBD1 (6 bases). The sequence was collected from a young woman with Graves' hyperthyroidism that later progressed to Graves' ophthalmopathy. The material sequenced was blood. The CDR3 DNA follows: TGTGCCAGTAGGCATTTGGTGTCTAGGGGGATGGGTGGCACTGAAGCTTTCTTT. It is translated as CASRHLVSRGMGGTEAFF.